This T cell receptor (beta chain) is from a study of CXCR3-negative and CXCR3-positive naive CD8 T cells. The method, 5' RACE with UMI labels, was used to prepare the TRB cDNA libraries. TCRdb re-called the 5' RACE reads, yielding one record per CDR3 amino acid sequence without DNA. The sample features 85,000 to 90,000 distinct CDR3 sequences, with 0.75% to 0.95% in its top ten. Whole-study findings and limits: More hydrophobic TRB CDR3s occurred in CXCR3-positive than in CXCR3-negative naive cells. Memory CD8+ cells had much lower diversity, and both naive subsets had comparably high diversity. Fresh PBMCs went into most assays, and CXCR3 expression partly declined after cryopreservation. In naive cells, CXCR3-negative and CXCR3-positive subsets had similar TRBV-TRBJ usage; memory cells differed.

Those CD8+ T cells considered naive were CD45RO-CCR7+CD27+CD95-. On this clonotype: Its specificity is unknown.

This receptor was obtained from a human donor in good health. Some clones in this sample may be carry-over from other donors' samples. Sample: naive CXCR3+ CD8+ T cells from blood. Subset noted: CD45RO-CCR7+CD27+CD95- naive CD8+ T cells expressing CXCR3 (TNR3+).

CDR3 residues: CASSQEGGQGGGQPQHF. The chain carries TRBV4-1 and TRBJ1-5; the TRBD1 assignment by TCRdb is unverifiable without DNA. The length of the CDR3 is 17 residues. CDR1 and CDR2 from the germline V gene are MGHRA and YSYEKL.